These 10 T cell receptor beta chains came from one sample sequenced in a study of cytomegalovirus exposure and HLA in healthy donors. PCR involved 60 Vbeta and 13 Jbeta primers. Sequencing was performed with immunoSEQ multiplex PCR; in TCRdb, only in-frame clones are kept and a portion is missing. In the table there are 150,000 to 200,000 clones, about four fifths of which are singletons. The sample consisted of PBMCs. The receptors here all came from a boy aged 5-17 years in good health and CMV-seronegative.

V is TRBV6-1 and J is TRBJ1-6; D gene ambiguous. The CDR3 consists of 16 residues. Trimming stripped 2 bases from V and 0 bases from J, with 8 bases between. Germline CDR1 MNHNS, CDR2 SASEGT. The CDR3 loop reads CASSEHISSYNSPLHF. The CDR3 DNA reads TGTGCCAGCAGTGAACATATTAGCTCCTATAATTCACCCCTCCACTTT.

The V gene is TRBV28, the J gene TRBJ1-1, with 9 bases fitting TRBD1. The junction had 14 bases not matched to a gene; V was cut back by 5 bases and J by 4 bases. Germline CDR1 reads MDHEN; CDR2 reads SYDVKM. This CDR3 has 17 amino acids. This chain's CDR3 is CASSPGQGLIPSTEAFF. As DNA, the CDR3 is TGTGCCAGCAGTCCGGGACAGGGTTTGATTCCGAGCACTGAAGCTTTCTTT.

This clone was found a few times. The chain couples TRBV6-1 to TRBJ1-5; TRBD1 is a possible D gene (6 bases). V was clipped by 1 base and J by 9 bases, with 25 bases between them. CDR3 length: 18 residues. Germline CDR1 and CDR2: MNHNS and SASEGT. CDR3 region: CASSEDRADRSVSRPQHF. As DNA, the CDR3 is TGTGCCAGCAGTGAAGACCGGGCGGACAGATCAGTCTCTAGGCCCCAGCATTTT.

The V and J genes are TRBV25-1 and TRBJ2-7; 10 bases are a match to TRBD2. This CDR3 is built from 16 residues. The junction had 6 bases not matched to a gene; V was cut back by 4 bases and J by 0 bases. Germline V CDR1 and CDR2: MGHDK, SYGVNS. The CDR3: CASSAQGLAVSYEQYF. The CDR3 bases are TGTGCCAGCAGTGCTCAAGGACTAGCGGTCTCCTACGAGCAGTACTTC.

The V and J genes are TRBV9 and TRBJ2-5, with D hard to call. In germline, CDR1 is SGDLS, CDR2 YYNGEE. V dropped 1 base and J dropped 1 base, with 8 bases sitting between them. There are 14 residues in the CDR3. CDR3 DNA sequence: TGTGCCAGCAGCGTATGGGCAGCCCAAGAGACCCAGTACTTC. Amino acid sequence: CASSVWAAQETQYF.

The chain is built from TRBV7-3 and TRBJ2-1; no firm D call. Trimming left V 1 base short and J 9 bases short, with 16 bases between. The CDR3 sequence is 15 residues long. Germline V gene sequence: CDR1 SGHTA, CDR2 FQGTGA. The CDR3 DNA reads TGTGCCAGCAGCTTAAGCGGCGGCGGTATTGGTGAGCAGTTCTTC. This translates into CASSLSGGGIGEQFF.

The chain uses TRBV5-1 and TRBJ2-1, with 8 bases matching TRBD1. The ends lost 5 bases at V and 4 bases at J; junction bases unmatched: 5. CDR3 size: 14 residues. Germline lookup yields CDR1 SGHRS and CDR2 YFSETQ. CDR3 loop: CASRPGQDYNEQFF. The CDR3 coding sequence is TGCGCCAGCAGACCGGGACAGGATTACAATGAGCAGTTCTTC.

J is TRBJ2-7 and V is TRBV29-1; 9 nucleotides agree with TRBD1. The CDR3 has 13 residues. With V trimmed by 7 bases and J by 1 base, 5 bases remained unmatched. Germline V gene data show CDR1 as SQVTM and CDR2 as ANQGSEA. CDR3 in DNA: TGCAGCGCTCGACAGGGGGGTTCCTACGAGCAGTACTTC. As protein: CSARQGGSYEQYF.

The sample holds a few counts of this clone. The V gene is TRBV4-1, the J gene TRBJ1-2; D is perhaps TRBD1 (5 bases). Trimming took 1 base from V and 1 from J, leaving 16 bases between them. This CDR3 has 17 amino acids. CDR1 is MGHRA, CDR2 YSYEKL, per germline. The CDR3 reads CASSQVNLVRDNYGYTF. The CDR3 coding sequence is TGCGCCAGCAGCCAAGTAAACCTCGTCAGGGATAACTATGGCTACACCTTC.

This clone was recorded only once. V is TRBV30 and J is TRBJ2-1, with D uncertain. Germline lookup yields CDR1 GTSNPN and CDR2 SVGIG (reference sequence). The CDR3 is 13 amino acids. Deletions cut 7 bases from V and 0 bases from J, with 10 bases between. This CDR3 is CASSSSSYNEQFF. The CDR3 DNA follows: TGTGCCTCCTCTTCGAGCTCCTACAATGAGCAGTTCTTC.